Each of the 10 T cell receptor beta chains below was sequenced from the same sample in a study of cytomegalovirus exposure and HLA in healthy donors. The PCR had 60 Vbeta and 13 Jbeta primers. Only in-frame clones appear in the TCRdb table, and some are missing; sequencing was by immunoSEQ multiplex PCR. Here the sample spans about 120,000 clones, around 62% being singletons. The sample was PBMCs. The receptors were sampled from a woman between 40 and 50 years old in good health and CMV-seropositive.

A few counts support this clone. The chain employs TRBV7-2 and TRBJ1-5; 8 bases map to TRBD1. The germline gives CDR1 SGHTA, CDR2 FQGNSA. This CDR3 has 14 residues. V lost 1 base to trimming and J lost 5 bases; unmatched junction nucleotides: 1. The CDR3 loop reads CASSLVQGDQPQHF. The DNA of the CDR3 is TGTGCCAGCAGCTTAGTACAGGGGGATCAGCCCCAGCATTTT.

There are a few counts of this clone. This rearrangement joins TRBV11-2 to TRBJ2-3; 9 bases line up with TRBD2. Germline V gene data show CDR1 as SGHAT and CDR2 as FQNNGV. This CDR3 is built from 16 residues. Trimming removed 0 bases from V and 1 base from J; junction bases left unmatched: 2. The CDR3 DNA sequence: TGTGCCAGCAGCTTAGAGTTAGCGGGAGGCACAGATACGCAGTATTTT. Translating it yields CASSLELAGGTDTQYF. The whole variable domain, filled in from reference TRBV11-2 and TRBJ2-3, reads EAGVAQSPRYKIIEKRQSVAFWCNPISGHATLYWYQQILGQGPKLLIQFQNNGVVDDSQLPKDRFSAERLKGVDSTLKIQPAKLEDSAVYLCASSLELAGGTDTQYFGPGTRLTVL.

The V and J genes are TRBV7-2 and TRBJ2-7; D gene ambiguous. Germline loops: CDR1 SGHTA, CDR2 FQGNSA. The CDR3 covers 13 residues. Trimming stripped 4 bases from V and 6 bases from J, with 13 bases between. The chain's CDR3 is CASSSGRGLEQYF. CDR3 DNA sequence: TGTGCCAGCAGCTCCGGCCGAGGCCTCGAGCAGTACTTC.

The rearrangement joins TRBV19 to TRBJ2-7; perhaps TRBD2 as D (6 bases). This CDR3 is built from 14 residues. Trimming took off 5 bases at V and 1 base at J, with 12 bases between the two ends. Germline CDR1 and CDR2: LNHDA and SQIVND (reference sequence). CDR3 sequence: CASSSRDGSYEQYF. The CDR3 coding sequence is TGTGCCAGTAGTTCGCGGGACGGATCCTACGAGCAGTACTTC.

This chain joins TRBV6-5 and TRBJ2-7; D might be TRBD1 (5 bases). This CDR3 has 12 residues. Trimming pared 6 bases from V and 1 base from J, leaving 7 bases between. Germline CDR1 is MNHEY and CDR2 is SVGAGI. The chain's CDR3 is CASRDKSYEQYF. The CDR3 coding sequence is TGTGCCAGCAGGGACAAATCCTACGAGCAGTACTTC.

This clone was seen just once. The chain employs TRBV29-1 and TRBJ1-2; TRBD1 matches at 7 bases. After removal of 4 bases from V and 4 bases from J, the junction contained 9 bases not matched to a gene. CDR1 is SQVTM and CDR2 is ANQGSEA in the germline V gene. This CDR3 has 14 amino acids. CDR3 bases: TGCAGCGTTGCCATTACAGGGGAGGCCTATGGCTACACCTTC. This sequence encodes CSVAITGEAYGYTF.

The chain recombines TRBV7-2 with TRBJ1-4, with 8 bases matching TRBD1. The V gene's germline CDR1 is SGHTA and CDR2 FQGNSA. Trimming took 5 bases from V and 3 from J; bases not matched to a gene: 5. The CDR3 is made up of 15 amino acids. CDR3 DNA sequence: TGTGCCAGCAGCAGGACAGGGAATCCTAATGAAAAACTGTTTTTT. This encodes CASSRTGNPNEKLFF.

The V gene is TRBV9, the J gene TRBJ2-1; possible D gene TRBD1, 6 bases. This CDR3 spans 13 amino acids. Trimming took off 0 bases at V and 7 bases at J, with 8 bases between the two ends. CDR1 is SGDLS, CDR2 YYNGEE, per germline. CDR3 DNA: TGTGCCAGCAGCGTAGCCCAGGGGAATGAGCAGTTCTTC. Protein product: CASSVAQGNEQFF.

The V gene is TRBV7-2, the J gene TRBJ2-5, with 7 bases matching TRBD2. The J call may be wrong; the DNA end is better matched by TRBJ2-7. Germline V gene data show CDR1 as SGHTA and CDR2 as FQGNSA. The CDR3 runs 14 residues. This CDR3 is CASSLAGGSDEQYF. Written as DNA, the CDR3 is TGTGCCAGCAGCTTAGCGGGCGGGAGCGACGAGCAGTACTTC.

The chain combines TRBV2 with TRBJ1-5; 8 bases align to TRBD1. V shed 2 bases, J shed 7 bases, and the junction held 7 bases outside the gene matches. Looked up from germline, CDR1 is SNHLY and CDR2 is FYNNEI. The CDR3 has 15 residues. The chain's CDR3 is CASSERGQGLQPQHF. The CDR3 DNA sequence: TGTGCCAGCAGTGAACGCGGACAGGGATTACAGCCCCAGCATTTT.